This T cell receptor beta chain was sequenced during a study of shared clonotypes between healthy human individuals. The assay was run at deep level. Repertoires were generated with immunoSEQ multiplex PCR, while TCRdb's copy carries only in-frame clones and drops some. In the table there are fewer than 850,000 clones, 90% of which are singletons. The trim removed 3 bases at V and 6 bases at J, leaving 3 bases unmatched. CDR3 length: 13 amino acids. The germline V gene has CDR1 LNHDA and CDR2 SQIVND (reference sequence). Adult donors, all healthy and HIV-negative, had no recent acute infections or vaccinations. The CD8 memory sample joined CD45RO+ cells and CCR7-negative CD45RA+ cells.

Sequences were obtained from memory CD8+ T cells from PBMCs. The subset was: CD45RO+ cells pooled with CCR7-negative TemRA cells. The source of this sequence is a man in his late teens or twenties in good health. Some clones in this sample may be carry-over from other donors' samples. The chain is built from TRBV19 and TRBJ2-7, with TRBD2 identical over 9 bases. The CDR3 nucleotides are TGTGCCAGTAGTATTATGACTAGCGGCGAGCAGTACTTC. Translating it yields CASSIMTSGEQYF. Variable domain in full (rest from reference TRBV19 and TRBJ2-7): DGGITQSPKYLFRKEGQNVTLSCEQNLNHDAMYWYRQDPGQGLRLIYYSQIVNDFQKGDIAEGYSVSREKKESFPLTVTSAQKNPTAFYLCASSIMTSGEQYFGPGTRLTVT.